Listed here is a single T cell receptor beta chain. The source of the sample is a study of control samples from healthy donors and cancer patients. The CDR3 is 15 residues long. Per the germline V gene, CDR1 is SGHNT and CDR2 is YYREEE (reference sequence). Between the trimmed V and J ends, which lost 3 bases and 7 bases, there was a span of 16 bases. The data were produced by immunoSEQ multiplex PCR, yet TCRdb's version contains in-frame clones alone and is incomplete. The sample has 130,000 to 150,000 clones; 89% are singletons. The V call is TRBV5-4, the J call TRBJ2-2, with D perhaps TRBD2 (6 bases). The sequenced sample consisted of blood. This TCR was recovered from a man aged 25-45 years in good health. The CDR3 nucleotides read TGTGCCAGCAGCTCCGGACTAACGAGGAGCGGGGAGCTGTTTTTT. This codes for CASSSGLTRSGELFF.